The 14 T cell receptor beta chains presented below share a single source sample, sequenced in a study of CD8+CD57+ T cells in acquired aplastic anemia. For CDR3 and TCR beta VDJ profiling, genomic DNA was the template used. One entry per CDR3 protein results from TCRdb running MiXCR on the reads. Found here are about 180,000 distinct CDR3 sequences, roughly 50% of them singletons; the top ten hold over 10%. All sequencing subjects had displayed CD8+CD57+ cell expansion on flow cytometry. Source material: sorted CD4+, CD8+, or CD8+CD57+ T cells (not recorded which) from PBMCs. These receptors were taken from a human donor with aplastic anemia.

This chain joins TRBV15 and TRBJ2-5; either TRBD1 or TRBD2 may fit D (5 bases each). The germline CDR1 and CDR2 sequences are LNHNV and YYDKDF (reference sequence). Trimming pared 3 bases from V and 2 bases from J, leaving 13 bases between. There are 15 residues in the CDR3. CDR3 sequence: CATSSTRDGQETQYF. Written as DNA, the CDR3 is TGTGCCACCAGCAGCACTAGGGACGGTCAAGAGACCCAGTACTTC. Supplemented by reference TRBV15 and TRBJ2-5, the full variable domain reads DAMVIQNPRYQVTQFGKPVTLSCSQTLNHNVMYWYQQKSSQAPKLLFHYYDKDFNNEADTPDNFQSRRPNTSFCFLDIRSPGLGDTAMYLCATSSTRDGQETQYFGPGTRLLVL.

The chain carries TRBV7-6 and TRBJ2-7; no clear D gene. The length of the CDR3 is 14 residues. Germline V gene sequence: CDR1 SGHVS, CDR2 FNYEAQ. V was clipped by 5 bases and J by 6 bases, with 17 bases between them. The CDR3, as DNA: TGTGCCAGCAGCCCCCAACCCTCGGCCATCGAGCAGTACTTC. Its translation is CASSPQPSAIEQYF.

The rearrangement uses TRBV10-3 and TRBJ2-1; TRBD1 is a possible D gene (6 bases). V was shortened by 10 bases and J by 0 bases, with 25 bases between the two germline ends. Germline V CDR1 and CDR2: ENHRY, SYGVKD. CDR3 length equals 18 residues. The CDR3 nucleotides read TGTGCCAGCAAGGGCCGGTGGGGTGTGGGGGCCTCCTACAATGAGCAGTTCTTC. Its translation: CASKGRWGVGASYNEQFF.

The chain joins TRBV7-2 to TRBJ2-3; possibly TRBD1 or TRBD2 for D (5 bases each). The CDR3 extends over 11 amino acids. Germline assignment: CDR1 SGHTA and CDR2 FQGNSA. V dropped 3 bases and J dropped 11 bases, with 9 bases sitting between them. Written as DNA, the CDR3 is TGTGCCAGCAGCTTGGGGGAGATGCAGTATTTT. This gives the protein CASSLGEMQYF. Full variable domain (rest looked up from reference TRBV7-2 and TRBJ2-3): GAGVSQSPSNKVTEKGKDVELRCDPISGHTALYWYRQSLGQGLEFLIYFQGNSAPDKSGLPSDRFSAERTGGSVSTLTIQRTQQEDSAVYLCASSLGEMQYFGPGTRLTVL.

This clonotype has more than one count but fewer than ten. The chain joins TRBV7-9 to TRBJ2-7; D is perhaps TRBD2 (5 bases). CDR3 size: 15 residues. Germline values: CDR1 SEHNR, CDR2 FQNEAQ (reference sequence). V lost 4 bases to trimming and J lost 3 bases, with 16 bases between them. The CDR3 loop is CASSSGAWRIYEQYF. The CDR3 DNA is TGTGCCAGCAGCTCCGGAGCGTGGAGGATCTACGAGCAGTACTTC.

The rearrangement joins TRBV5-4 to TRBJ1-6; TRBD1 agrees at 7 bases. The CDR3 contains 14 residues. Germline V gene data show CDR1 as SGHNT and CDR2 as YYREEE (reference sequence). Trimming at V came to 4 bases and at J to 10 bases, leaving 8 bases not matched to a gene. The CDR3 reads CASSGDSGRSPLHF. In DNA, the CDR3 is TGTGCCAGCAGCGGGGACAGCGGGAGGTCACCCCTCCACTTT.

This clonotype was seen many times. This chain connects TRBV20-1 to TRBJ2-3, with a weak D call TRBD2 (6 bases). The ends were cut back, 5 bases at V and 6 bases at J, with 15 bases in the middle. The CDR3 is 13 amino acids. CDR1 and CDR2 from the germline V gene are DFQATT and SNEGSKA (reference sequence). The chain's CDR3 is CSAFRGGGDTQYF. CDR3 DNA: TGCAGTGCTTTCCGGGGAGGCGGCGATACGCAGTATTTT.

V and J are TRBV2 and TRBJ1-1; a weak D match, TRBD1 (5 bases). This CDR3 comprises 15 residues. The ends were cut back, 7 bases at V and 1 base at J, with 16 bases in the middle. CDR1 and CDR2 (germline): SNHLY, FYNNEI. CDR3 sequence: CASKRNPGGNTEAFF. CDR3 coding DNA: TGTGCCAGCAAGCGGAACCCGGGGGGGAACACTGAAGCTTTCTTT. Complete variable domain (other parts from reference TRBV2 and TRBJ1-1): EPEVTQTPSHQVTQMGQEVILRCVPISNHLYFYWYRQILGQKVEFLVSFYNNEISEKSEIFDDQFSVERPDGSNFTLKIRSTKLEDSAMYFCASKRNPGGNTEAFFGQGTRLTVV.

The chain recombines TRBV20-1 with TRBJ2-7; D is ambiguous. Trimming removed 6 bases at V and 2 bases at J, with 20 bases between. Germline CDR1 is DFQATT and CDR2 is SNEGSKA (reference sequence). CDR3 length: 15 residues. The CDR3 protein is CSASIGGSLPYEQYF. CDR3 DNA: TGCAGTGCCAGCATCGGCGGCAGTCTTCCCTACGAGCAGTACTTC.

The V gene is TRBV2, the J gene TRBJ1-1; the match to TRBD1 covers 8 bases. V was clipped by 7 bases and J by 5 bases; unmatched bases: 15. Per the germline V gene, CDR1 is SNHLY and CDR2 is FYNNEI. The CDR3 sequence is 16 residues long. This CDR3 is CASIDIGQGGETEAFF. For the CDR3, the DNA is TGTGCCAGCATCGATATTGGACAGGGCGGGGAAACTGAAGCTTTCTTT.

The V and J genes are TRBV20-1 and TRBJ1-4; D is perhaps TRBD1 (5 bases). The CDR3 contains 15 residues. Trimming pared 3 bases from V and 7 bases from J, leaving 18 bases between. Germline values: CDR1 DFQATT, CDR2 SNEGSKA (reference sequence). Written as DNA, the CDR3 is TGCAGTGCTAGGACCTCAGGGATTCGGAGTGAAAAACTGTTTTTT. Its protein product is CSARTSGIRSEKLFF.

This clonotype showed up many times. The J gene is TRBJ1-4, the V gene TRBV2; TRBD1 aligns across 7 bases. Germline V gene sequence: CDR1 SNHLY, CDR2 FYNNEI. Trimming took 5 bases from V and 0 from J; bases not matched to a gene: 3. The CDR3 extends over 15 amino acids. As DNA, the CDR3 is TGTGCCAGCAGTACAGGGGACGCAACTAATGAAAAACTGTTTTTT. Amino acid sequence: CASSTGDATNEKLFF.

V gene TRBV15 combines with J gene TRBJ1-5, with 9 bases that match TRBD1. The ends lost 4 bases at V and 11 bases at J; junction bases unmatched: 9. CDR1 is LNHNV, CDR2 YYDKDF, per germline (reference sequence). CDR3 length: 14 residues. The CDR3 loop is CATSIRTGEDTQHF. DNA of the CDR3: TGTGCCACCAGCATCCGGACAGGGGAGGATACCCAGCATTTT.

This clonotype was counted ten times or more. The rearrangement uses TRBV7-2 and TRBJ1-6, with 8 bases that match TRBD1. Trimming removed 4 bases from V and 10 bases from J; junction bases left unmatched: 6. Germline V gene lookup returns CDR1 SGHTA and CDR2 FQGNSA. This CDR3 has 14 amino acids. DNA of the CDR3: TGTGCCAGCAGCTATTTCACAGGGGGATCACCCCTCCACTTT. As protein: CASSYFTGGSPLHF.